These 32 T cell receptor beta chains came from one sample sequenced in a study of identical twins. TCRdb recomputed calls from the 5' RACE reads with MiXCR, one row per CDR3 protein. The repertoire holds about 300,000 distinct CDR3 sequences, with over 9% as singletons. These data were also reused for a study on yellow fever vaccine responses in identical twins.

Input material: CD8+ T cells sorted from blood. Every receptor here comes from a woman between 18 and 30 years old in good health.

This clonotype was detected only a few times. V is TRBV7-6 and J is TRBJ2-7; 13 bases agree with TRBD2. This CDR3 spans 16 amino acids. Germline V CDR1 and CDR2: SGHVS, FNYEAQ. V dropped 1 base and J dropped 4; count of bases not matched to a gene: 4. The CDR3 sequence: CASSLDGTSGIYEQYF. In nucleotides, the CDR3 is TGTGCCAGCAGCTTAGATGGGACTAGCGGGATTTACGAGCAGTACTTC.

This clonotype appeared a few times. This chain uses TRBV3-1 with TRBJ2-7; D is unresolved. CDR3 size: 12 residues. Germline V gene data show CDR1 as LGHDT and CDR2 as YNNKEL (reference sequence). The V end lost 5 bases, the J end lost 3 bases, and 8 bases lay between the germline ends. CDR3 nucleotide sequence: TGTGCCAGCAGCAGTCCTCTCTACGAGCAGTACTTC. Translation gives CASSSPLYEQYF.

This chain connects TRBV27 to TRBJ2-4; tentative D call: TRBD2 (6 bases). Per the germline V gene, CDR1 is MNHEY and CDR2 is SMNVEV (reference sequence). CDR3 size: 15 residues. V dropped 5 bases and J dropped 10 bases, with 21 bases sitting between them. The CDR3 region has the DNA TGTGCCAGCAGTCGCGGGGTGCGGGACGGGGTGATTCAGTACTTC. Translation gives CASSRGVRDGVIQYF.

In its sample, this clonotype was seen a few times. The chain carries TRBV11-1 and TRBJ2-1, with 10 bases that match TRBD2. Germline V gene data show CDR1 as SGHAT and CDR2 as FQDESV (reference sequence). The CDR3 is made up of 15 amino acids. Germline trimming cut 8 bases from V and 10 bases from J; bases unmatched to any gene: 14. CDR3 in DNA: TGTGCCAGCTTATTGGGGGCTAGCGGGGGAGACGAGCAGTTCTTC. Translating gives CASLLGASGGDEQFF.

The rearrangement uses TRBV21-1 and TRBJ2-7; TRBD1 is taken as the D call from the table, unchecked against the DNA. TRBV21-1 is noted as a pseudogene. This CDR3 region has 16 residues. CDR3 protein: CASSSYHGGSPEEQYV. CDR3 sequence (DNA): TGTGCCAGCAGCAGTTACCACGGGGGATCACCGGAGGAGCAGTACGTC.

Here the CDR3 reads CASSWDQMNTEAFF. The CDR3, as DNA: TGTGCCAGCAGTTGGGACCAAATGAACACTGAAGCTTTCTTT. The V gene is TRBV28, the J gene TRBJ1-1; tentatively, D is TRBD1 (5 bases). With 4 bases removed from V and 0 bases from J, the gap between germline ends came to 9 bases. This CDR3 comprises 14 residues. Germline-derived CDR1 and CDR2 are MDHEN and SYDVKM.

The chain uses TRBV9 and TRBJ2-3, with TRBD2 identical over 7 bases. This CDR3 spans 16 amino acids. V lost 0 bases to trimming and J lost 2 bases; unmatched junction nucleotides: 6. Germline CDR1 SGDLS, CDR2 YYNGEE. The DNA of the CDR3 is TGTGCCAGCAGCGTAGTTAGTGCGGGAGTCACAGATACGCAGTATTTT. This encodes CASSVVSAGVTDTQYF.

This clonotype has a handful of counts. The chain links TRBV9 to TRBJ2-3; D is ambiguous. V gave up 3 bases and J gave up 0 bases, with 17 bases separating them. Looked up from germline, CDR1 is SGDLS and CDR2 is YYNGEE. This CDR3 region has 17 residues. CDR3 protein: CASSASGGFGSTDTQYF. Written as DNA, the CDR3 is TGTGCCAGCAGCGCTTCCGGTGGATTTGGGAGCACAGATACGCAGTATTTT. Based on the CDR3 plus reference TRBV9 and TRBJ2-3, the full variable domain is DSGVTQTPKHLITATGQRVTLRCSPRSGDLSVYWYQQSLDQGLQFLIQYYNGEERAKGNILERFSAQQFPDLHSELNLSSLELGDSALYFCASSASGGFGSTDTQYFGPGTRLTVL.

This clonotype has a handful of counts. V gene TRBV12-3 or TRBV12-4 combines with J gene TRBJ2-2; possibly TRBD2 for D (5 bases). The CDR3 consists of 14 residues. V was clipped by 8 bases and J by 3 bases, with 13 bases between them. CDR3 in DNA: TGTGCCAGCGTGGTGGGAGTGTACACCGGGGAGCTGTTTTTT. This gives the protein CASVVGVYTGELFF.

CDR3 loop: CASSQGVGMNTEAFF. CDR3 sequence (DNA): TGCGCCAGCAGCCAAGGGGTGGGAATGAACACTGAAGCTTTCTTT. The V call is TRBV4-1, the J call TRBJ1-1; no reliable D call. CDR1 is MGHRA, CDR2 YSYEKL, per germline. Trimming took off 1 base at V and 0 bases at J, with 9 bases between the two ends. The length of the CDR3 is 15 residues.

This clonotype was found a few times. V gene TRBV20-1 combines with J gene TRBJ1-2; 12 nucleotides agree with TRBD1. The germline V gene has CDR1 DFQATT and CDR2 SNEGSKA (reference sequence). The CDR3 is 14 amino acids. Trimming took 3 bases from V and 2 from J; bases not matched to a gene: 1. The DNA for the CDR3 is TGCAGTGCTAGGGGACAGGGGGCAAACTATGGCTACACCTTC. It yields the protein CSARGQGANYGYTF.

The rearrangement uses TRBV7-6 and TRBJ2-7; TRBD1 is a possible D gene (6 bases). The CDR3 has 15 residues. From germline, CDR1 is SGHVS and CDR2 FNYEAQ. V lost 5 bases, J lost 6 bases, and 20 bases lay in between. CDR3 in amino acids: CASSAAGTPASEQYF. The CDR3 DNA reads as TGTGCCAGCAGCGCCGCCGGGACACCTGCCTCCGAGCAGTACTTC.

This clonotype was seen more than once but under ten times. V gene TRBV18 combines with J gene TRBJ2-2; possible D gene TRBD1, 5 bases. The CDR3 totals 15 residues. Trimming took 2 bases from V and 5 from J, leaving 12 bases between them. Germline V gene lookup returns CDR1 KGHSH and CDR2 LQKENI. The CDR3 DNA sequence: TGTGCCAGCTCACCATCCAGGACATCTACCGGGGAGCTGTTTTTT. This encodes CASSPSRTSTGELFF. Full variable domain (missing parts from reference TRBV18 and TRBJ2-2): NAGVMQNPRHLVRRRGQEARLRCSPMKGHSHVYWYRQLPEEGLKFMVYLQKENIIDESGMPKERFSAEFPKEGPSILRIQQVVRGDSAAYFCASSPSRTSTGELFFGEGSRLTVL.

For the CDR3, the DNA is TGTGCCAGCAGTTACCGGGCAGGGTTGAACACTGAAGCTTTCTTT. It encodes CASSYRAGLNTEAFF. The genes are TRBV6-5 and TRBJ1-1, with D possibly being TRBD1 (5 bases). Deletions cut 2 bases from V and 0 bases from J, with 10 bases between. CDR1 MNHEY and CDR2 SVGAGI come from the germline V gene. CDR3 length equals 15 residues.

The chain uses TRBV12-3 or TRBV12-4 and TRBJ2-1; TRBD2 matches 9 bases. With 5 bases clipped from V and 5 bases from J, the junction kept 7 bases outside the gene matches. CDR3 length: 15 amino acids. CDR3 amino acids: CASSIARTSDNEQFF. In DNA form, the CDR3 reads TGTGCCAGCAGTATTGCACGGACTAGCGACAATGAGCAGTTCTTC.

The rearrangement joins TRBV7-9 to TRBJ2-7; TRBD2 matches 7 bases. Unmatched junction bases numbered 5, after V lost 4 bases and J lost 2 bases. Germline lookup yields CDR1 SEHNR and CDR2 FQNEAQ (reference sequence). The CDR3 runs 14 residues. The CDR3 DNA is TGTGCCAGCAGCTCCCCCGGACTAGCCTACGAGCAGTACTTC. This translates into CASSSPGLAYEQYF.

The chain recombines TRBV3-1 with TRBJ2-5; D is uncertain. Germline V lookup: CDR1 LGHDT, CDR2 YNNKEL (reference sequence). The V end was cut by 0 bases, the J end by 5 bases, with 13 bases between. The CDR3 is 15 residues long. For the CDR3, the DNA is TGTGCCAGCAGCCAAGATTTGGGTGTCCTTGAGACCCAGTACTTC. Translation gives CASSQDLGVLETQYF.

In this sample, this clonotype turned up a few times. The rearrangement uses TRBV11-2 and TRBJ1-5; no clear D gene. CDR3 length: 15 amino acids. The V gene lost 4 bases and the J gene lost 5 bases, with 15 bases spanning the gap. Germline-derived CDR1 and CDR2 are SGHAT and FQNNGV. Here the CDR3 DNA reads TGTGCCAGCAGCTACCGTCCCGGGGAGGATCAGCCCCAGCATTTT. Translation gives CASSYRPGEDQPQHF. The full variable domain, its missing parts supplied by reference TRBV11-2 and TRBJ1-5, is EAGVAQSPRYKIIEKRQSVAFWCNPISGHATLYWYQQILGQGPKLLIQFQNNGVVDDSQLPKDRFSAERLKGVDSTLKIQPAKLEDSAVYLCASSYRPGEDQPQHFGDGTRLSIL.

This clonotype was seen a few times. The chain has TRBV6-5 and TRBJ1-1, with D unresolved. Germline V gene data show CDR1 as MNHEY and CDR2 as SVGAGI. The length of the CDR3 is 13 residues. Between the trimmed V and J ends, which lost 2 bases and 0 bases, there was a span of 4 bases. The CDR3 loop is CASSYSLNTEAFF. The CDR3 region has the DNA TGTGCCAGCAGTTACAGCTTGAACACTGAAGCTTTCTTT.

CDR3 sequence reads: CASSRTGEDGYTF. CDR3 DNA: TGTGCCAGCAGCAGGACAGGGGAGGATGGCTACACCTTC. The chain carries TRBV21-1 and TRBJ1-2; the table's D call, TRBD1, has no DNA check behind it. TRBV21-1 is a listed pseudogene. This CDR3 contains 13 residues.

In this sample, this clonotype turned up a few times. The chain has TRBV4-1 and TRBJ2-1; TRBD1 matches 8 bases. This CDR3 is 16 amino acids long. Trimming at V came to 1 base and at J to 8 bases, leaving 10 bases not matched to a gene. Germline V gene data show CDR1 as MGHRA and CDR2 as YSYEKL. CDR3 amino acids: CASSQARTGIGDEQFF. CDR3 in DNA: TGCGCCAGCAGCCAAGCCCGGACAGGGATCGGCGATGAGCAGTTCTTC.

This sequence joins TRBV5-1 and TRBJ2-7, with no clear D. Germline V lookup: CDR1 SGHRS, CDR2 YFSETQ. The length of the CDR3 is 16 residues. Trimming took 4 bases from V and 3 from J, leaving 20 bases between them. This chain's CDR3 is CASSPIGALRFYEQYF. CDR3 in DNA: TGCGCCAGCAGCCCAATCGGAGCGCTAAGATTCTACGAGCAGTACTTC.

This sequence joins TRBV4-1 and TRBJ2-1, with a weak D call TRBD1 (5 bases). The ends were cut back, 1 base at V and 8 bases at J, with 12 bases in the middle. CDR3 length equals 14 residues. In germline, CDR1 is MGHRA, CDR2 YSYEKL. The CDR3 here is CASSQGVRGYEQFF. Here the CDR3 DNA reads TGCGCCAGCAGCCAAGGAGTTAGGGGCTATGAGCAGTTCTTC.

This clonotype has just a few counts. The chain has TRBV5-1 and TRBJ2-7; D gene uncertain. Germline CDR1 SGHRS, CDR2 YFSETQ. The CDR3 has 15 amino acids. The V end lost 0 bases, the J end lost 2 bases, and 12 bases lay between the germline ends. The CDR3 DNA sequence: TGCGCCAGCAGCTTGGTAGTGGAGCGAGCCTACGAGCAGTACTTC. Translated, it gives CASSLVVERAYEQYF.

V is TRBV4-1 and J is TRBJ2-7, with TRBD1 matching over 7 bases. The CDR3 has 15 amino acids. The junction had 11 bases not matched to a gene; V was cut back by 4 bases and J by 5 bases. CDR1 and CDR2 (germline): MGHRA, YSYEKL. The CDR3 here is CASSLRTGEGDEQYF. CDR3 nucleotides: TGCGCCAGCAGCCTACGGACAGGCGAGGGCGACGAGCAGTACTTC.

This clonotype was observed many times. This sequence joins TRBV12-3 or TRBV12-4 and TRBJ2-5; D is unresolved. Trimming cost V 5 bases and J 3 bases, with 7 bases left between them. The CDR3 runs 12 residues. This chain's CDR3 is CASSLQEETQYF. In nucleotides, the CDR3 is TGTGCCAGCAGTCTCCAAGAAGAGACCCAGTACTTC.

The V gene is TRBV28, the J gene TRBJ2-7; the D gene is possibly TRBD2 (5 bases). The CDR3 is made up of 16 amino acids. In germline, CDR1 is MDHEN, CDR2 SYDVKM. Deletions cut 4 bases from V and 0 bases from J, with 16 bases between. The CDR3 is CASSSTGVGISYEQYF. The CDR3, as DNA: TGTGCCAGCAGTTCGACCGGGGTGGGTATCTCCTACGAGCAGTACTTC.

This clonotype was seen ten or more times. The J gene is TRBJ1-5, the V gene TRBV5-1; D might be TRBD1 (6 bases). Trimming removed 4 bases at V and 5 bases at J, with 13 bases between. Per the germline V gene, CDR1 is SGHRS and CDR2 is YFSETQ. The CDR3 contains 14 residues. CDR3 residues: CASSTPGAHQPQHF. The CDR3 nucleotides are TGCGCCAGCAGCACCCCGGGGGCCCATCAGCCCCAGCATTTT. Combining the CDR3 with reference TRBV5-1 and TRBJ1-5 gives the whole variable domain KAGVTQTPRYLIKTRGQQVTLSCSPISGHRSVSWYQQTPGQGLQFLFEYFSETQRNKGNFPGRFSGRQFSNSRSEMNVSTLELGDSALYLCASSTPGAHQPQHFGDGTRLSIL.

This clonotype has just a few counts. V is TRBV18 and J is TRBJ2-5, with 7 bases lining up with TRBD1. Germline V gene data show CDR1 as KGHSH and CDR2 as LQKENI. J gave up 4 bases and V 3 bases, and 5 bases lay outside the gene matches. The CDR3 consists of 14 residues. The CDR3 sequence: CASSPGTAGETQYF. DNA for the CDR3: TGTGCCAGCTCACCCGGGACAGCCGGAGAGACCCAGTACTTC. Full variable domain (missing parts from reference TRBV18 and TRBJ2-5): NAGVMQNPRHLVRRRGQEARLRCSPMKGHSHVYWYRQLPEEGLKFMVYLQKENIIDESGMPKERFSAEFPKEGPSILRIQQVVRGDSAAYFCASSPGTAGETQYFGPGTRLLVL.

CDR3 sequence: CATRMNTGELFF. In DNA, the CDR3 is TGCGCCACCCGGATGAACACCGGGGAGCTGTTTTTT. The chain employs TRBV5-1 and TRBJ2-2, with D unclear. CDR1 SGHRS and CDR2 YFSETQ come from the germline V gene. The V end lost 9 bases, the J end lost 1 base, and 7 bases lay between the germline ends. The CDR3 loop spans 12 amino acids. Drawing the rest from reference TRBV5-1 and TRBJ2-2, the complete variable domain is KAGVTQTPRYLIKTRGQQVTLSCSPISGHRSVSWYQQTPGQGLQFLFEYFSETQRNKGNFPGRFSGRQFSNSRSEMNVSTLELGDSALYLCATRMNTGELFFGEGSRLTVL.

CDR3 DNA: TGTGCCAGCAGTACCCGAAACGAGCAGTACTTC. Translating gives CASSTRNEQYF. J is TRBJ2-7 and V is TRBV28; unclear D gene. V was clipped by 5 bases and J by 5 bases, with 7 bases between them. CDR1 is MDHEN, CDR2 SYDVKM, per germline. The CDR3 runs 11 residues.

The V gene is TRBV7-6, the J gene TRBJ2-7, with 9 bases identical to TRBD2. In germline, CDR1 is SGHVS, CDR2 FNYEAQ. The CDR3 spans 17 residues. V lost 4 bases and J lost 0; bases outside the gene matches: 10. CDR3 bases: TGTGCCAGCAGCTCTCCAGTAGCGGGAGCCCTCTCCTACGAGCAGTACTTC. Translating it yields CASSSPVAGALSYEQYF.